The next 3 T cell receptor delta chains were all read from a single sample in a study of γδ T cells in repeated Plasmodium falciparum infection. TCRdb reprocessed the multiplex PCR reads using CATT. This table has around 49,000 delta-chain clones, about 2% appearing once. Gammadelta T cells were flow-sorted from PBMC into Vgamma9/Vdelta2+ and Vdelta2-negative populations for bulk analysis. Sequenced: gamma-delta T cells from blood. These TCRs come from a pool of human donors (malaria-infected and uninfected, not separated).

This clone showed up just a few times. A far larger clone is one nucleotide away, so this likely arose from a read error. In the same sample, other DNA sequences code for this CDR3. V is TRDV2 and J is TRDJ1; 12 nucleotides align to TRDD3. TCRdb leaves out the J gene; it was filled in here by matching the DNA to germline. The CDR3 totals 21 residues. V shed 1 base, J shed 1 base, and the junction held 18 bases outside the gene matches. The V gene's germline CDR1 is GEAIGNYY and CDR2 EKD. The CDR3 protein is CACDTVFLGDTRDPVTDKLIF. CDR3 coding DNA: TGTGCCTGTGACACGGTGTTTCTGGGGGATACGCGGGATCCTGTCACCGATAAACTCATCTTT.

This clone has a count of ten or more. A far larger clone is just one base off, so this is likely a read error. The sample carries other DNA sequences with the same CDR3. The chain uses TRDV2 and TRDJ1; 12 bases are a match to TRDD3. This CDR3 is built from 24 residues. Unmatched junction bases numbered 26, after V lost 1 base and J lost 0 bases. The germline gives CDR1 GEAIGNYY, CDR2 EKD. For the CDR3, the DNA is TGTGCCTGTGACACTCTTCCTGGGGGATACGCGGATGCGCAACCCAAATTGTACACCGATAAACTCATCTTT. Protein: CACDTLPGGYADAQPKLYTDKLIF.

This clone has ten or more counts. The protein that TCRdb holds for this DNA derives from a much larger clone and differs from the translated DNA at residue 4, which likely indicates a read error; the protein shown here is translated from the DNA. This chain links TRDV2 with TRDJ1; 10 bases are a match to TRDD3. No J gene was available from TCRdb, and it was assigned here by a germline match of the DNA. This CDR3 contains 23 residues. Germline loops: CDR1 GEAIGNYY, CDR2 EKD. The CDR3 spells CACGTLLSGKVLGDSPYTDKLIF. CDR3 coding DNA: TGTGCCTGTGGCACCTTGCTGAGTGGGAAAGTACTGGGGGATTCCCCGTACACCGATAAACTCATCTTT.